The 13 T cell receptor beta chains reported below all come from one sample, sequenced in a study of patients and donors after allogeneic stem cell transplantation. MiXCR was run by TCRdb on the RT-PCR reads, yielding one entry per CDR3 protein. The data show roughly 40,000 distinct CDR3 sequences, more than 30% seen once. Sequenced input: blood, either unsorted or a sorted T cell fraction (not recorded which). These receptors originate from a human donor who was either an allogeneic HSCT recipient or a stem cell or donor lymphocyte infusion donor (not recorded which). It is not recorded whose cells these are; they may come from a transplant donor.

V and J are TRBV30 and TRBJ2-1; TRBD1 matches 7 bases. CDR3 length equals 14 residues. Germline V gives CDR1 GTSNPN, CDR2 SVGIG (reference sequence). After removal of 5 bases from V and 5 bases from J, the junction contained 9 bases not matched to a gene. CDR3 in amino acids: CAWSRGPADNEQFF. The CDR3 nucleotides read TGTGCCTGGTCGAGGGGGCCGGCAGACAATGAGCAGTTCTTC. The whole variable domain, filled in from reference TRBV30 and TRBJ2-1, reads SQTIHQWPATLVQPVGSPLSLECTVEGTSNPNLYWYRQAAGRGLQLLFYSVGIGQISSEVPQNLSASRPQDRQFILSSKKLLLSDSGFYLCAWSRGPADNEQFFGPGTRLTVL.

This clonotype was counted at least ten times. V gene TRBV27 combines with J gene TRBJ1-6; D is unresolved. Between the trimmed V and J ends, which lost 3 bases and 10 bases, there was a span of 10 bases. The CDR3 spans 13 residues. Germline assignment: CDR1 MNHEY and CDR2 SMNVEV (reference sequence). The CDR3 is CASSLTVGSPLHF. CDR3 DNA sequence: TGTGCCAGCAGTTTGACCGTAGGATCACCCCTCCACTTT.

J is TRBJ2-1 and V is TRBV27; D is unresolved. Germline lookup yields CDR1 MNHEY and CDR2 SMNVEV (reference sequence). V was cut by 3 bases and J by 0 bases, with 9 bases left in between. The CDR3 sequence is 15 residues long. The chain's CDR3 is CASSFRRSSYNEQFF. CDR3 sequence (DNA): TGTGCCAGCAGTTTCAGGAGAAGCTCCTACAATGAGCAGTTCTTC.

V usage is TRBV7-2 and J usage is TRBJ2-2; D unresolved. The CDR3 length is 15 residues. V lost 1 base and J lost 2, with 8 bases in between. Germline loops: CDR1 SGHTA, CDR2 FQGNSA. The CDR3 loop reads CASSLVFGNTGELFF. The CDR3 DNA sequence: TGTGCCAGCAGCTTAGTCTTCGGTAACACCGGGGAGCTGTTTTTT.

The CDR3 coding sequence is TGTGCCAGCTCACTCTATTCGCCGCGACTAGCGGGATACGAGCAGTACTTC. Encoded protein: CASSLYSPRLAGYEQYF. The chain couples TRBV18 to TRBJ2-7, with 11 bases matching TRBD2. The V and J ends lost 4 bases and 4 bases, in that order; junction bases with no gene match: 12. This CDR3 region has 17 residues. Germline lookup yields CDR1 KGHSH and CDR2 LQKENI.

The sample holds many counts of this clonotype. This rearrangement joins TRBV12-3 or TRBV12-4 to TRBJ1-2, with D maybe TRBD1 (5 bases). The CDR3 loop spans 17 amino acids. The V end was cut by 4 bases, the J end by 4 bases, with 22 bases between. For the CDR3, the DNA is TGTGCCAGCAGTTGGGGGGGTTCGGGACGGCTTATCTATGGCTACACCTTC. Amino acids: CASSWGGSGRLIYGYTF.

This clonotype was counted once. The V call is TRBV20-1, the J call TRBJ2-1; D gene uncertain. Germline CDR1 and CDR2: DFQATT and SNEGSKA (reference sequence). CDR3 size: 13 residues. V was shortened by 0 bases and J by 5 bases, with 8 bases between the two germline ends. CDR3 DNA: TGCAGTGCTAGAGATCAGGTTAACAATGAGCAGTTCTTC. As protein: CSARDQVNNEQFF.

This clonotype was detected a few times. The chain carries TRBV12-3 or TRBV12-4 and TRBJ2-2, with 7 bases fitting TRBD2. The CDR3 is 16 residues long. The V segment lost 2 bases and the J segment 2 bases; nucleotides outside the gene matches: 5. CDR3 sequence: CASSLRSSGNTGELFF. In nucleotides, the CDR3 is TGTGCCAGCAGTTTACGGTCTAGCGGAAACACCGGGGAGCTGTTTTTT.

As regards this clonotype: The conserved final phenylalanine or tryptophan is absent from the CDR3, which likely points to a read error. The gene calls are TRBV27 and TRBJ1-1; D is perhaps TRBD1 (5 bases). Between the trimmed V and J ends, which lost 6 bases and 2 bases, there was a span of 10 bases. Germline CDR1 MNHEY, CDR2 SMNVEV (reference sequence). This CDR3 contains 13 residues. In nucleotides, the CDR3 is TGTGCCAGCAGGATTCAGGGAAACACTGAAGCTTTCTTG. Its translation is CASRIQGNTEAFL.

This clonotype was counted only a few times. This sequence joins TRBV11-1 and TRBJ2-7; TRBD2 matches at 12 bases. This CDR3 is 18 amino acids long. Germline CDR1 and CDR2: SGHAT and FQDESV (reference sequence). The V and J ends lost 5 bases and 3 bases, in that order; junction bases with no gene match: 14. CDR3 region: CASSPPFTSGRSFYEQYF. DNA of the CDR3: TGTGCCAGCAGCCCGCCGTTTACTAGCGGGAGGTCTTTCTACGAGCAGTACTTC. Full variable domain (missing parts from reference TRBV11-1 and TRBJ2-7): EAEVAQSPRYKITEKSQAVAFWCDPISGHATLYWYRQILGQGPELLVQFQDESVVDDSQLPKDRFSAERLKGVDSTLKIQPAELGDSAMYLCASSPPFTSGRSFYEQYFGPGTRLTVT.

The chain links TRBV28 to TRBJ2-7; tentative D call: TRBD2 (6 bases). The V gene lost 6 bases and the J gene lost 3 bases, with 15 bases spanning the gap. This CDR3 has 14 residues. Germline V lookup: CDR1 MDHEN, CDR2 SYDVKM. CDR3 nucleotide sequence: TGTGCCAGCAGGTCTGGGACTCTAGGCTACGAGCAGTACTTC. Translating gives CASRSGTLGYEQYF. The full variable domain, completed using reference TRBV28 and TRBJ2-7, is DVKVTQSSRYLVKRTGEKVFLECVQDMDHENMFWYRQDPGLGLRLIYFSYDVKMKEKGDIPEGYSVSREKKERFSLILESASTNQTSMYLCASRSGTLGYEQYFGPGTRLTVT.

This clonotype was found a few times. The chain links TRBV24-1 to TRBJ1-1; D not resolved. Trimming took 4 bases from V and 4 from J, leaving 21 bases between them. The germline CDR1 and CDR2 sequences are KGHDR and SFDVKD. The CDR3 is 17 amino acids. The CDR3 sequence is CATSDPTGRENGTEAFF. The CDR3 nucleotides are TGTGCCACCAGTGACCCAACCGGACGGGAGAACGGCACTGAAGCTTTCTTT.

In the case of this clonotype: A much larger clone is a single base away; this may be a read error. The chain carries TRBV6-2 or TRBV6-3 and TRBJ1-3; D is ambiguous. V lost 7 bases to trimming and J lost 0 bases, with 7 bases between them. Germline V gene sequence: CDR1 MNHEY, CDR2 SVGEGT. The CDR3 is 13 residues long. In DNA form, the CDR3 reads TGTGCCAGCATCCGGTCCTCTGGAAACACCATATATTTT. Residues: CASIRSSGNTIYF.